Sequencing of this T cell receptor beta chain was carried out in a study of regulatory T cells in long-lasting Graves disease. General study points: Persistent disease preferred TRBV28, TRBJ1-2 and TRBJ2-5; new disease, TRBV20-1 and TRBJ2-1.

Time point denoted: newly diagnosed GD, antithyroid drugs for less than 3 months. The TCR library was made from RNA that had been extracted from PBMCs in TRIzol. Diagnosing Graves' disease relied on the American Thyroid Association guidelines. This clonotype came up many times. Antigen specificity is unknown. TCR beta libraries were built with iRepertoire HTBI primers and Arm-PCR of CDR3 regions. TCRdb passed the multiplex PCR reads through MiXCR, listing each CDR3 protein once. In the table there are 620,000 or so distinct CDR3 sequences, 16% of which are singletons. The CDR3 is 16 residues long. From germline, CDR1 is SNHLY and CDR2 FYNNEI. V was trimmed by 3 bases and J by 3 bases, leaving 15 bases between them. These data were also reused for a study on T cells in Graves' hyperthyroidism and ophthalmopathy.

The TCR was taken from a young woman with Graves disease. The sample in question was peripheral blood mononuclear cells (PBMCs), obtained at new diagnosis, from a patient treated with antithyroid drugs. This chain connects TRBV2 to TRBJ1-5; weak D call: TRBD1 (6 bases). In nucleotides, the CDR3 is TGTGCCAGCAGTGAGAGAGGGGGGGTCCCCAATCAGCCCCAGCATTTT. Translating it yields CASSERGGVPNQPQHF.